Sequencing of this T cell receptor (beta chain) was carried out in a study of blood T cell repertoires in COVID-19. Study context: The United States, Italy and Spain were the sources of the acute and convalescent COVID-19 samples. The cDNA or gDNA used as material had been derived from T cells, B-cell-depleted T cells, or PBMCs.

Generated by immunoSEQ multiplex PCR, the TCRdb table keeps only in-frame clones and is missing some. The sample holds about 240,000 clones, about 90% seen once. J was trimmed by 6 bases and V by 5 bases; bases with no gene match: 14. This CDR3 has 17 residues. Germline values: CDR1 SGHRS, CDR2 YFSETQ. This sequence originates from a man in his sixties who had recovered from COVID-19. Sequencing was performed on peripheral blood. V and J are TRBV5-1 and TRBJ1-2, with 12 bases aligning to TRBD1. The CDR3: CASRSGTGGSFADGYTF. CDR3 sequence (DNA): TGCGCCAGCAGATCCGGGACAGGGGGCAGTTTTGCGGATGGCTACACCTTC.